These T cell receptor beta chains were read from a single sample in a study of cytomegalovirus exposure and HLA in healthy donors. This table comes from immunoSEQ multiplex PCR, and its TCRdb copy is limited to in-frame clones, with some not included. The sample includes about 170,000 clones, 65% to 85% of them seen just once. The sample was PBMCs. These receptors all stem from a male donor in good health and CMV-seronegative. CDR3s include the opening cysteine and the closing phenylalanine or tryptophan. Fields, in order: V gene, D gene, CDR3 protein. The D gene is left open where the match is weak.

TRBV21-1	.	CAIVNEQFF
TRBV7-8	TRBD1	CASSLGGTGRLTEQYF
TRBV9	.	CASSVDPSLGLNTEAFF
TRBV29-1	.	CSPTRGDTQYF
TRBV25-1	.	CASSRVGGTIYF
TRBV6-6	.	CASSSGFGDYEQYF
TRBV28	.	CASRLDSYEQYF
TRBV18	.	CASSPLPGVSPDTQYF
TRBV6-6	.	CASSYLATNEKLFF
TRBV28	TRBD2	CASSSRSGLAGLTDTQYF
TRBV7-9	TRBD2	CASSLRTSGYNEQFF
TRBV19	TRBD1	CASSTGQGETQYF
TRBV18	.	CASSPKKSSYEQYF
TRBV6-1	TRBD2	CASSEKSLAGVLLGPDTQYF
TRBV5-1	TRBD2	CASSLVGGGVSNEQYF
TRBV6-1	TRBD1	CASSEEGQGSVEQYF
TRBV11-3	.	CASSLRSTGEQYF
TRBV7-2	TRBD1	CASTMDRVNEKLFF
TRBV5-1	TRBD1	CASSRDRGGDTQYF
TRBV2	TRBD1	CASSAGQGVSNGYTF
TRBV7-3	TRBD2	CASSLGLAASYEQYF
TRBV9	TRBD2	CASSVGAGGGQETQYF
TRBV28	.	CASEESGIYGYTF
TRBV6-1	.	CASSTTGIPTEAFF
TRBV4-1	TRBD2	CASSLSGGVTDTQYF
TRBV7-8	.	CASSLVGGQGLPDTQYF
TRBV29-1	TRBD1	CSANYPGTGNEQFF
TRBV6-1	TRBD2	CASSGLAGTYEQYF
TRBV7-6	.	CASSLGTTGEYEQYF
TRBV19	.	CASSIEGANSPLHF
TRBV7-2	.	CASSLAQWGASIGTEAFF
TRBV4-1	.	CASSTNRAGNTIYF
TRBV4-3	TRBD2	CASSQDQTSGGMTDTQYF
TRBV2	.	CASRLTRAEEAQYF
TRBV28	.	CASSLGVGGAPYNEQFF